These 10 T cell receptor beta chains originate from one sample sequenced in a study of blood T cell repertoires in COVID-19. Sequenced by immunoSEQ multiplex PCR; TCRdb stores in-frame clones only, minus some. The table includes more than 200,000 clones, 87% detected once. Sample: peripheral blood. These receptors were collected from a young man with active or convalescent COVID-19.

The V and J genes are TRBV5-4 and TRBJ2-5, with TRBD2 matching over 9 bases. The germline V gene has CDR1 SGHNT and CDR2 YYREEE (reference sequence). The CDR3 totals 16 residues. V lost 0 bases and J lost 3; bases outside the gene matches: 6. CDR3 DNA: TGTGCCAGCAGCTTGGGGCTAGCGGGAACAAAAGAGACCCAGTACTTC. It codes for CASSLGLAGTKETQYF.

This clone was seen only once. The chain couples TRBV5-4 to TRBJ1-2, with a weak D call TRBD1 (6 bases). The CDR3 is made up of 16 amino acids. CDR1 and CDR2 from the germline V gene are SGHNT and YYREEE (reference sequence). V shed 4 bases and J shed 5 bases, with 21 bases lying between them. The CDR3 DNA reads as TGTGCCAGCAGCCAAGGGGGGGCGAGCAGTCAATATGGCTACACCTTC. Translated, it gives CASSQGGASSQYGYTF.

For the CDR3, the DNA is TGTGCCATCAAGGCTGCAGGGGCCGACTATGGCTACACCTTC. Protein: CAIKAAGADYGYTF. The chain combines TRBV10-3 with TRBJ1-2; possible D gene TRBD1, 6 bases. Germline loops: CDR1 ENHRY, CDR2 SYGVKD. Trimming shortened V by 7 bases and J by 3 bases, and 15 bases separated the two germline ends. The CDR3 totals 14 residues.

The J gene is TRBJ2-7, the V gene TRBV12-3 or TRBV12-4; D is undetermined. V gave up 3 bases and J gave up 9 bases, with 9 bases separating them. CDR3 length equals 11 residues. The chain's CDR3 is CASSFNSGQYF. In DNA, the CDR3 is TGTGCCAGCAGTTTTAACTCGGGGCAGTACTTC.

The rearrangement uses TRBV6-2 or TRBV6-3 and TRBJ2-3, with 8 bases identical to TRBD2. Germline V gives CDR1 MNHEY, CDR2 SVGEGT. V shed 2 bases, J shed 8 bases, and the junction held 6 bases outside the gene matches. The CDR3 is 14 amino acids. This chain's CDR3 is CASSYAYGGGTQYF. In DNA, the CDR3 is TGTGCCAGCAGTTACGCTTACGGGGGGGGTACGCAGTATTTT.

In its sample, this clone was seen once. The rearrangement uses TRBV6-6 and TRBJ2-2; 7 bases agree with TRBD1. V gave up 6 bases and J gave up 5 bases; unmatched junction bases: 9. The CDR3 covers 15 residues. Germline V lookup: CDR1 MNHNY, CDR2 SVGAGI (reference sequence). The CDR3 DNA reads as TGTGCCAGCAGGTCGCCGGGACAGAGGACCGGGGAGCTGTTTTTT. Translation gives CASRSPGQRTGELFF.

This rearrangement joins TRBV3-1 (or the pseudogene TRBV3-2) to TRBJ2-5, with D unresolved. V lost 3 bases to trimming and J lost 3 bases, with 8 bases between them. CDR1 and CDR2 (germline): LGHDT, YNNKEL (reference sequence). The CDR3 is 13 amino acids. The CDR3 region is CASSQTYEETQYF. The DNA for the CDR3 is TGTGCCAGCAGCCAGACTTATGAAGAGACCCAGTACTTC.

This chain uses TRBV18 with TRBJ1-6; D call uncertain. The CDR3 runs 15 residues. Trimming pared 2 bases from V and 4 bases from J, leaving 9 bases between. The germline CDR1 and CDR2 sequences are KGHSH and LQKENI. The CDR3: CASSPGPAYNSPLHF. In nucleotides, the CDR3 is TGTGCCAGCTCACCAGGGCCAGCTTATAATTCACCCCTCCACTTT.

The chain employs TRBV7-3 and TRBJ2-3; possible D gene TRBD2, 7 bases. Germline V gene sequence: CDR1 SGHTA, CDR2 FQGTGA. Deletions cut 4 bases from V and 1 base from J, with 15 bases between. CDR3 length equals 16 residues. Written as DNA, the CDR3 is TGTGCCAGCAGCTCCAGGGGAGGGGGTGGCACAGATACGCAGTATTTT. Protein: CASSSRGGGGTDTQYF.

This sequence joins TRBV24-1 and TRBJ2-1; 12 positions match TRBD2. The CDR3 loop spans 14 amino acids. The junction had 8 bases not matched to a gene; V was cut back by 9 bases and J by 9 bases. Germline-derived CDR1 and CDR2 are KGHDR and SFDVKD. The CDR3 sequence: CATASGRASPEQFF. The CDR3 DNA reads as TGTGCCACCGCTAGCGGGAGGGCCTCCCCTGAGCAGTTCTTC.